One and the same sample provided the 26 T cell receptor beta chains below, sequenced in a study of OX40 agonist ivuxolimab in advanced cancers. Generated by immunoSEQ multiplex PCR, the TCRdb table keeps only in-frame clones and is missing some. The data contain around 50,000 clones, around 89% of them singletons. Sequenced material: CD4+ or CD8+ T cells sorted from blood, taken in a trial of the OX40 agonist ivuxolimab. These receptors were taken from an adult with an advanced solid tumor such as melanoma, head and neck, liver or kidney cancer.

This rearrangement joins TRBV6-5 to TRBJ1-1, with TRBD1 as a possible D gene (6 bases). The CDR3 runs 15 residues. CDR1 is MNHEY and CDR2 is SVGAGI in the germline V gene. V was shortened by 0 bases and J by 2 bases, with 10 bases between the two germline ends. DNA for the CDR3: TGTGCCAGCAGTTACTCGCTACAGGGTAACACTGAAGCTTTCTTT. Translated: CASSYSLQGNTEAFF.

The CDR3: CASSEGQSEQFF. The CDR3 DNA sequence: TGTGCCAGCAGTGAGGGGCAGAGTGAGCAGTTCTTC. The genes are TRBV6-4 and TRBJ2-1; tentative D call: TRBD1 (5 bases). CDR3 length: 12 residues. CDR1 and CDR2 from the germline V gene are MRHNA and SNTAGT. Trimming removed 3 bases from V and 9 bases from J, with 9 bases in between.

This chain connects TRBV6-5 to TRBJ1-1, with D possibly being TRBD1 (6 bases). V lost 10 bases and J lost 1, with 10 bases in between. Germline V gives CDR1 MNHEY, CDR2 SVGAGI. There are 12 residues in the CDR3. The CDR3 nucleotides read TGTGCCACCAGGACAGCGAACACTGAAGCTTTCTTT. Translation gives CATRTANTEAFF.

This clone was seen just once. V and J are TRBV28 and TRBJ1-4; D not certain. The CDR3 runs to 15 residues. Germline loops: CDR1 MDHEN, CDR2 SYDVKM. The V gene lost 6 bases and the J gene lost 0 bases, with 11 bases spanning the gap. The CDR3 sequence: CASRVDTATNEKLFF. CDR3 sequence (DNA): TGTGCCAGCAGGGTCGACACCGCAACTAATGAAAAACTGTTTTTT.

This chain connects TRBV7-2 to TRBJ1-1, with D perhaps matching TRBD1 (5 bases). CDR3 length: 15 residues. Looked up from germline, CDR1 is SGHTA and CDR2 is FQGNSA. The germline V and J ends were trimmed by 6 bases and 1 base, with 15 bases remaining between them. The DNA for the CDR3 is TGTGCCAGCAGTGAAATAGGGGTTCGGAACACTGAAGCTTTCTTT. It specifies CASSEIGVRNTEAFF.

The CDR3 reads CASRSFLASPLHF. In DNA, the CDR3 is TGTGCCAGCAGGTCCTTTTTAGCCTCACCCCTCCACTTT. J is TRBJ1-6 and V is TRBV28, with D unclear. From germline, CDR1 is MDHEN and CDR2 SYDVKM. V was trimmed by 6 bases and J by 10 bases, leaving 13 bases between them. This CDR3 contains 13 residues.

This chain joins TRBV5-8 and TRBJ2-5; 7 bases are shared with TRBD1. The germline gives CDR1 SGHTS, CDR2 YDEGEE. Trimming removed 9 bases from V and 5 bases from J; junction bases left unmatched: 7. CDR3 length: 12 residues. CDR3 residues: CANPGQSETQYF. CDR3 DNA: TGTGCCAACCCGGGACAGTCGGAGACCCAGTACTTC.

The chain carries TRBV5-4 and TRBJ1-2; D not certain. Trimming pared 0 bases from V and 6 bases from J, leaving 9 bases between. Germline lookup yields CDR1 SGHNT and CDR2 YYREEE (reference sequence). The CDR3 has 13 amino acids. CDR3 residues: CASSLGVSDGYTF. The CDR3 region has the DNA TGTGCCAGCAGCTTGGGCGTTTCGGATGGCTACACCTTC.

This chain uses TRBV7-6 with TRBJ2-3; D gene unclear. The CDR3 has 13 amino acids. V lost 1 base to trimming and J lost 4 bases, with 6 bases between them. Germline V gene data show CDR1 as SGHVS and CDR2 as FNYEAQ. The CDR3 DNA reads as TGTGCCAGCAGCTTAGAATTCGCAGATACGCAGTATTTT. Its protein product is CASSLEFADTQYF. Filled out from reference TRBV7-6 and TRBJ2-3, the complete variable domain reads GAGVSQSPRYKVTKRGQDVALRCDPISGHVSLYWYRQALGQGPEFLTYFNYEAQQDKSGLPNDRFSAERPEGSISTLTIQRTEQRDSAMYRCASSLEFADTQYFGPGTRLTVL.

The V gene is TRBV28, the J gene TRBJ2-1; tentatively, D is TRBD2 (6 bases). Trimming left V 4 bases short and J 0 bases short, with 13 bases between. Looked up from germline, CDR1 is MDHEN and CDR2 is SYDVKM. The CDR3 covers 16 residues. The CDR3, as DNA: TGTGCCAGCAGTTCCTTAGGGGAGGACTCCTACAATGAGCAGTTCTTC. Encoded protein: CASSSLGEDSYNEQFF.

The chain joins TRBV7-9 to TRBJ1-2, with D perhaps TRBD1 (5 bases). Germline values: CDR1 SEHNR, CDR2 FQNEAQ (reference sequence). V lost 1 base and J lost 8, with 14 bases in between. This CDR3 is built from 14 residues. CDR3 in amino acids: CASSLGDPQGGYTF. The CDR3 DNA follows: TGTGCCAGCAGCTTAGGGGACCCTCAGGGCGGCTACACCTTC.

V and J are TRBV7-9 and TRBJ2-7, with TRBD2 matching 8 bases. The ends lost 4 bases at V and 3 bases at J; junction bases unmatched: 5. The germline gives CDR1 SEHNR, CDR2 FQNEAQ (reference sequence). CDR3 size: 14 residues. The CDR3, as DNA: TGTGCCAGCAGCTATAGCGGGGTTTTCTACGAGCAGTACTTC. It is translated as CASSYSGVFYEQYF.

CDR3 DNA: TGTGCCAGTAGTATAAACGACAGCGGGAGGGGGAGCAGGGATACGCAGTATTTT. Its translation is CASSINDSGRGSRDTQYF. This chain connects TRBV19 to TRBJ2-3; 10 bases line up with TRBD2. This CDR3 is 18 amino acids long. With 2 bases clipped from V and 6 bases from J, the junction kept 14 bases outside the gene matches. CDR1 is LNHDA and CDR2 is SQIVND in the germline V gene (reference sequence).

This clone showed up just once. The rearrangement links TRBV2 to TRBJ2-1, with D maybe TRBD2 (5 bases). This CDR3 has 16 amino acids. Deletions cut 2 bases from V and 3 bases from J, with 14 bases between. Germline CDR1 and CDR2: SNHLY and FYNNEI. Here the CDR3 DNA reads TGTGCCAGCAGTGAAAAGCGGAGCCCCCTCTACAATGAGCAGTTCTTC. Amino acids: CASSEKRSPLYNEQFF. Variable domain in full (rest from reference TRBV2 and TRBJ2-1): EPEVTQTPSHQVTQMGQEVILRCVPISNHLYFYWYRQILGQKVEFLVSFYNNEISEKSEIFDDQFSVERPDGSNFTLKIRSTKLEDSAMYFCASSEKRSPLYNEQFFGPGTRLTVL.

The chain carries TRBV13 and TRBJ1-4; TRBD1 aligns across 7 bases. V shed 4 bases and J 6 bases; nucleotides not matched to a gene: 8. The CDR3 loop spans 15 amino acids. Germline CDR1 and CDR2: PRHDT and FYEKMQ (reference sequence). CDR3 coding DNA: TGTGCCAGCAGCTCCCGAGCAGGGGGGGATGAAAAACTGTTTTTT. Its protein product is CASSSRAGGDEKLFF.

The chain uses TRBV27 and TRBJ2-7; 10 nucleotides align to TRBD2. Germline V gene sequence: CDR1 MNHEY, CDR2 SMNVEV (reference sequence). The CDR3 length is 18 residues. V lost 6 bases, J lost 5 bases, and 19 bases stayed unmatched. The CDR3 region is CASSKNFLAGEKGHEQYF. CDR3 coding DNA: TGTGCCAGCAGCAAAAACTTCCTAGCGGGAGAAAAGGGACACGAGCAGTACTTC.

The gene calls are TRBV28 and TRBJ2-3; 9 bases map to TRBD1. The CDR3 contains 15 residues. Germline lookup yields CDR1 MDHEN and CDR2 SYDVKM. V shed 4 bases and J 6 bases; nucleotides not matched to a gene: 8. CDR3 loop: CASSYGDREVDTQYF. Here the CDR3 DNA reads TGTGCCAGCAGTTATGGGGACAGGGAGGTGGATACGCAGTATTTT.

The J gene is TRBJ2-7, the V gene TRBV14; D is undetermined. Looked up from germline, CDR1 is SGHDN and CDR2 is FVKESK. V was clipped by 4 bases and J by 3 bases, with 7 bases between them. The CDR3 loop spans 12 amino acids. CDR3 protein: CASSRTLYEQYF. The CDR3 nucleotides are TGTGCCAGCAGCCGGACCCTCTACGAGCAGTACTTC.

The chain links TRBV4-3 to TRBJ2-3, with TRBD2 matching 13 bases. J gave up 5 bases and V 5 bases, and 7 bases lay outside the gene matches. The CDR3 has 16 residues. Germline V CDR1 and CDR2: LGHNA, YSLEER. CDR3 in DNA: TGCGCCAGCAGCACAGGACTAGCGGGAGCTAGAGATACGCAGTATTTT. It yields the protein CASSTGLAGARDTQYF.

The chain combines TRBV7-9 with TRBJ1-4; D call uncertain. CDR3 size: 12 residues. Trimming pared 2 bases from V and 8 bases from J, leaving 6 bases between. The germline gives CDR1 SEHNR, CDR2 FQNEAQ (reference sequence). In DNA form, the CDR3 reads TGTGCCAGCAGCTTAACGCGGGAAAAACTGTTTTTT. Protein sequence: CASSLTREKLFF. Drawing the rest from reference TRBV7-9 and TRBJ1-4, the complete variable domain is DTGVSQNPRHKITKRGQNVTFRCDPISEHNRLYWYRQTLGQGPEFLTYFQNEAQLEKSRLLSDRFSAERPKGSFSTLEIQRTEQGDSAMYLCASSLTREKLFFGSGTQLSVL.

This chain links TRBV27 with TRBJ2-2; 8 bases fit TRBD1. CDR3 length: 17 residues. After removal of 5 bases from V and 6 bases from J, the junction contained 14 bases not matched to a gene. Germline loops: CDR1 MNHEY, CDR2 SMNVEV (reference sequence). CDR3 residues: CASSPTPDRVTAGELFF. CDR3 DNA: TGTGCCAGCAGTCCAACCCCGGACAGGGTAACGGCCGGGGAGCTGTTTTTT.

A single count supports this clone. The rearrangement uses TRBV5-1 and TRBJ2-5; maybe TRBD1 (5 bases). The V gene's germline CDR1 is SGHRS and CDR2 YFSETQ. V shed 0 bases and J shed 4 bases, with 13 bases lying between them. The CDR3 contains 15 residues. Here the CDR3 DNA reads TGCGCCAGCAGCTTGGCCCTAGGACACCGAGAGACCCAGTACTTC. Its protein product is CASSLALGHRETQYF.

The chain combines TRBV28 with TRBJ2-2; D tentatively reads TRBD1 or TRBD2 (5 bases each). With 7 bases removed from V and 0 bases from J, the gap between germline ends came to 12 bases. Germline CDR1 MDHEN, CDR2 SYDVKM. The CDR3 consists of 15 residues. The CDR3 DNA follows: TGTGCCAGCAAACCGGGACCCTCGAACACCGGGGAGCTGTTTTTT. As protein: CASKPGPSNTGELFF.

V is TRBV7-9 and J is TRBJ1-2; D is unresolved. In germline, CDR1 is SEHNR, CDR2 FQNEAQ (reference sequence). The V and J ends lost 4 bases and 4 bases respectively, with 7 bases between them. This CDR3 is built from 12 residues. CDR3 residues: CASSSDGYGYTF. The CDR3 nucleotides read TGTGCCAGCAGCTCGGACGGCTATGGCTACACCTTC. The whole variable domain, remainder taken from reference TRBV7-9 and TRBJ1-2, is DTGVSQNPRHKITKRGQNVTFRCDPISEHNRLYWYRQTLGQGPEFLTYFQNEAQLEKSRLLSDRFSAERPKGSFSTLEIQRTEQGDSAMYLCASSSDGYGYTFGSGTRLTVV.

The V and J genes are TRBV7-3 and TRBJ2-4, with 12 bases lining up with TRBD2. CDR3 length equals 16 residues. Germline V gene data show CDR1 as SGHTA and CDR2 as FQGTGA. V lost 5 bases to trimming and J lost 3 bases; unmatched junction nucleotides: 5. CDR3 coding DNA: TGTGCCAGCAGCCCGACTAGCGGGAGTGGCAAAAACATTCAGTACTTC. Translation gives CASSPTSGSGKNIQYF.

The rearrangement uses TRBV7-9 and TRBJ2-4, with D possibly TRBD2 on 6 matching bases. The CDR3 extends over 14 amino acids. Per the germline V gene, CDR1 is SEHNR and CDR2 is FQNEAQ (reference sequence). V lost 5 bases, J lost 1 base, and 9 bases lay in between. The CDR3 nucleotides read TGTGCCAGCAGCCGTGGGGGGGCCAAAAACATTCAGTACTTC. Protein: CASSRGGAKNIQYF.